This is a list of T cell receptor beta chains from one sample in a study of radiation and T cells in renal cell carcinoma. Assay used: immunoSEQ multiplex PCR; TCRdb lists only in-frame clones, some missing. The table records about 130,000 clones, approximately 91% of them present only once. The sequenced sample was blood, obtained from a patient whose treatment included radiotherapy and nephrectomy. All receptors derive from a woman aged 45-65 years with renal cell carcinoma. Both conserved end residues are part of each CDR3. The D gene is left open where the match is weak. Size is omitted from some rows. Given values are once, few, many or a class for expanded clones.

TGTGCCAGCAGTGCTTTCAGGGGGGGAGAGACCCAGTACTTC	CASSAFRGGETQYF	NA	TRBV2	TRBJ2-5	NA
TGCGCCAGCAGCTTAGGTTCGAACACCGGGGAGCTGTTTTTT	CASSLGSNTGELFF	NA	TRBV5-1	TRBJ2-2	NA
TGTGCCAGTAGTCCCAATGCGGGGGCCTTGGTTGAAAAACTGTTTTTT	CASSPNAGALVEKLFF	NA	TRBV19	TRBJ1-4	NA
TGTGCTACAGGGGTATACACTGAAGCTTTCTTT	CATGVYTEAFF	TRBD1	TRBV4-2	TRBJ1-1	NA
TGCGCCAGCAGCCAATACCTAGCGGGGGGTAAAGATACGCAGTATTTT	CASSQYLAGGKDTQYF	TRBD2	TRBV4-3	TRBJ2-3	once
TGTGCCATCAGTGGGGCGACAGGGGAGGTTCGTGGCTACACCTTC	CAISGATGEVRGYTF	TRBD1	TRBV10-3	TRBJ1-2	NA
TGTGCCAGCAATACGGGAGGGAATCAGCCCCAGCATTTT	CASNTGGNQPQHF	NA	TRBV2	TRBJ1-5	NA
TGCGCCAGCAGCTTGGACCAAAACAAGGGGACCGGGGAGCTGTTTTTT	CASSLDQNKGTGELFF	NA	TRBV5-1	TRBJ2-2	NA
TGTGCCAGCAGCTTAAGGACTAGCGGGGGGACCACAGATACGCAGTATTTT	CASSLRTSGGTTDTQYF	TRBD2	TRBV7-3	TRBJ2-3	NA
TGTGCCAGCAGCTTATTGTCAGCCCGATCGGGCGGCACCGGGGAGCTGTTTTTT	CASSLLSARSGGTGELFF	NA	TRBV13	TRBJ2-2	NA
TGTGCCAGCAGCGTAGGACAGACCTACGAGCAGTACTTC	CASSVGQTYEQYF	NA	TRBV9	TRBJ2-7	NA
TGTGCCAGCAGTTACGATGGGGCCAGAGGGGTCGGCTACACCTTC	CASSYDGARGVGYTF	NA	TRBV6-5	TRBJ1-2	NA
TGTGCCAGCAGCCCAGACACCTACGAGCAGTACTTC	CASSPDTYEQYF	NA	TRBV7-9	TRBJ2-7	NA
TGCGCCAGCAGTCAATCTCGGGACAGGGATCCCTACGAGCAGTACTTC	CASSQSRDRDPYEQYF	TRBD1	TRBV23-1	TRBJ2-7	NA
TGTGCCAGCAGCTTAGTTTGCGGGACAGGGGGCGTGGGCACTGAAGCTTTCTTT	CASSLVCGTGGVGTEAFF	TRBD1	TRBV11-3	TRBJ1-1	NA
TGTGCCACCAGCAGAGATAATCCCGGCGGCACAGATACGCAGTATTTT	CATSRDNPGGTDTQYF	NA	TRBV15	TRBJ2-3	NA
TGCGCCAGCAGCCAAAAACCGGGACTGGTATCCTACGAGCAGTACTTC	CASSQKPGLVSYEQYF	NA	TRBV4-1	TRBJ2-7	NA
TGCGCCAGCAGCGGCAACCCTGACGGCCAAAACTATGGCTACACCTTC	CASSGNPDGQNYGYTF	NA	TRBV5-1	TRBJ1-2	NA
TGCGCCAGCAGCTCTTCCGGGACTAGCGGGGGACTGAACACCGGGGAGCTGTTTTTT	CASSSSGTSGGLNTGELFF	TRBD2	TRBV5-1	TRBJ2-2	NA
TGTGCCAGCAGCTTCCAGCCTGCGACGGAAAGGGAGCAGTACTTC	CASSFQPATEREQYF	NA	TRBV7-8	TRBJ2-7	NA
TGTGCCAGCAGGTGGGATTTGTATAACTATGGCTACACCTTC	CASRWDLYNYGYTF	NA	TRBV2	TRBJ1-2	once
TGTGCCAGCAGCAACAGTAACCGTGTGTTTAACACCGGGGAGCTGTTTTTT	CASSNSNRVFNTGELFF	NA	TRBV21-1	TRBJ2-2	NA
TGTGCCAGCAGTGAACTCGACAGGGACGCAGATACGCAGTATTTT	CASSELDRDADTQYF	TRBD1	TRBV25-1	TRBJ2-3	NA
TGTGCCAGCAGCTTACCGGGTAACCGCTACAATGAGCAGTTCTTC	CASSLPGNRYNEQFF	NA	TRBV7-8	TRBJ2-1	NA
TGTGCCAGCAGCTCCGGGACGGGGGGGACCCAGTACTTC	CASSSGTGGTQYF	TRBD2	TRBV7-3	TRBJ2-5	NA
TGTGCCAGCAGTGAAGTTGGCAGTCAAGAGACCCAGTACTTC	CASSEVGSQETQYF	NA	TRBV6-1	TRBJ2-5	NA
TGTGCCGCAAAGGGGGGAAGCTCCTACAATGAGCAGTTCTTC	CAAKGGSSYNEQFF	NA	TRBV5-4	TRBJ2-1	once
TGTGCCAGCAGTTACTCGAGGGCAGAAAACACTGAAGCTTTCTTT	CASSYSRAENTEAFF	NA	TRBV6-5	TRBJ1-1	NA
TGCGCCAGCAGCTTATTAACCTCTAGCGGGCGTAGCTCCTACGAGCAGTACTTC	CASSLLTSSGRSSYEQYF	TRBD2	TRBV5-1	TRBJ2-7	NA
TGCAGCGTCACAAATGACAGGAATGTCTATGGCTACACCTTC	CSVTNDRNVYGYTF	NA	TRBV29-1	TRBJ1-2	NA
TGTGCCAGCAGTGAATCTGTACAGGGGAATCAGCCCCAGCATTTT	CASSESVQGNQPQHF	TRBD1	TRBV6-1	TRBJ1-5	NA
TGCGCCAGCAGCCAAAGGACTACCCTCTCTCCCAGCACAGATACGCAGTATTTT	CASSQRTTLSPSTDTQYF	NA	TRBV5-1	TRBJ2-3	NA
TGTGCCAGCAGTGAAGCAAGGTCTTCTCGTGCCTATCTCCACTTT	CASSEARSSRAYLHF	NA	TRBV6-1	TRBJ1-6	NA
TGTGCCAGCAGTGAATGGAGCGGCTACACCTTC	CASSEWSGYTF	NA	TRBV25-1	TRBJ1-2	NA
TGTGCTAGTGGTTTTGCCCCCTCAGTGACTAGCGGGGGGGAGGTCTCCTACAATGAGCAGTTCTTC	CASGFAPSVTSGGEVSYNEQFF	TRBD2	TRBV12-5	TRBJ2-1	NA
TGTGCCAGCAGTCGCGAACTAGCGGGGGGGCACAATGAGCAGTTCTTC	CASSRELAGGHNEQFF	TRBD2	TRBV7-3	TRBJ2-1	NA
TGTGCCAGCAGCGTAGAAGGGGCGGAAACCTACGAGCAGTACTTC	CASSVEGAETYEQYF	NA	TRBV9	TRBJ2-7	NA
TGTGCCAGCAGTTACTCGGGACAGGGGCTCACTGAAGCTTTCTTT	CASSYSGQGLTEAFF	TRBD1	TRBV6-5	TRBJ1-1	NA
TGCGCCAGCAGCATAACGACAGGGAACACCGGGGAGCTGTTTTTT	CASSITTGNTGELFF	NA	TRBV5-1	TRBJ2-2	NA
TGTGCCAGTGGACCGGGGACAGGGGTGGCCGGGGAGCTGTTTTTT	CASGPGTGVAGELFF	TRBD1	TRBV7-6	TRBJ2-2	NA